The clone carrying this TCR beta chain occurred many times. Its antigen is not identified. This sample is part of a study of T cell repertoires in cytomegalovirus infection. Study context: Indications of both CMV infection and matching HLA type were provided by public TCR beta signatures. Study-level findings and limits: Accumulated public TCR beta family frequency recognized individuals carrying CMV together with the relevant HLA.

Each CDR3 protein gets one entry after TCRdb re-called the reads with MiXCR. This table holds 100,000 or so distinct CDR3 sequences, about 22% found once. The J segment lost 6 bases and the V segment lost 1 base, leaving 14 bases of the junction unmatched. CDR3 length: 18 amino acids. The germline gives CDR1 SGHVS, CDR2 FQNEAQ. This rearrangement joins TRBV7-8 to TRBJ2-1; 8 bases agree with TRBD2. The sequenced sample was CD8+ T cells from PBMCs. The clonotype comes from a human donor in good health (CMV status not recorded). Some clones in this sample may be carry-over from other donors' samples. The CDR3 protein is CASSLVAGRALNGNEQFF. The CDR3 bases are TGTGCCAGCAGCTTAGTAGCCGGGAGGGCCCTTAACGGCAATGAGCAGTTCTTC.